The source of this TCR beta chain is a study of blood T cell repertoires in COVID-19. Study information: Donors in the United States, Italy and Spain gave samples during acute or convalescent COVID-19. PBMCs, B-cell-depleted T cells, or T cells were the source of the cDNA or gDNA that made up the material.

How the authors handled the data: Quantification of nucleated cells was approximated via reference gene primer amplification. Using immunoSEQ multiplex PCR, the repertoire was profiled, and TCRdb retains in-frame clones only, with some absent. D and trimming were read from the DNA, whereas the V and J calls and clone size are those reported in that table. The data contain 150,000 to 200,000 clones, about 80% of them singletons. Losses at the gene ends were 2 bases for V and 5 bases for J; bases not matched to a gene: 11. CDR3 length: 16 residues. CDR1 is KGHSH and CDR2 is LQKENI in the germline V gene.

V and J are TRBV18 and TRBJ1-2; 7 bases map to TRBD1. Sequenced input: peripheral blood. The sequence derives from a woman aged 80 or older with acute or convalescent COVID-19. The CDR3 DNA follows: TGTGCCAGCTCACCAAGGGACAGCGGACGGGGTTATGGCTACACCTTC. This sequence encodes CASSPRDSGRGYGYTF.